This T cell receptor beta chain was captured in a study of blood T cell repertoires in COVID-19. Looking at the study overall: T cells, B-cell-depleted T cells, or PBMCs supplied cDNA or gDNA.

TCRdb's table, derived via immunoSEQ multiplex PCR, lists solely in-frame clones and lacks some. The table lists about 210,000 clones, about 85% of them singletons, with 0.95% in the top ten. V was pared by 1 base and J by 6 bases, with 15 bases between. Germline V gene data show CDR1 as SGHTA and CDR2 as FQGNSA. This CDR3 region has 15 residues. A single count supports this clone. This chain links TRBV7-2 with TRBJ1-1; no clear D. Source material: peripheral blood. The receptor was derived from a man aged 55 to 70 with COVID-19, enrolled during active disease. The CDR3 DNA reads as TGTGCCAGCAGCTTAGGGCAGTCCCTCCCCGCTGAAGCTTTCTTT. Translating gives CASSLGQSLPAEAFF.